This TCR beta chain was profiled in a study of blood T cell repertoires in COVID-19. Study details: Whether acute or convalescent, the COVID-19 samples came from the United States, Italy and Spain. The analysed material was cDNA or gDNA that came from T cells, B-cell-depleted T cells, or PBMCs.

Trimming left V 1 base short and J 5 bases short, with 8 bases between. The CDR3 loop spans 13 amino acids. Germline V CDR1 and CDR2: SGHTA, FQGNSA. Clones were read by immunoSEQ multiplex PCR, and TCRdb kept only the in-frame ones, dropping some. There are tens of thousands of clones in the sample; around nine tenths occur only once, and about 5% lies in the top ten. The chain has TRBV7-2 and TRBJ2-5; no definite D call. The clonotype was recovered from a man aged 45-65 years with active or convalescent COVID-19. The specimen was peripheral blood. CDR3 region: CASSLGVGETQYF. The CDR3 region has the DNA TGTGCCAGCAGCTTAGGGGTGGGCGAGACCCAGTACTTC.